This is a list of T cell receptor beta chains from one sample in a study of CD8 T cells in Susac syndrome. TCRdb processed the immunoSEQ multiplex PCR reads anew with MiXCR; each CDR3 protein has one entry. The sample includes around 180,000 distinct CDR3 sequences, roughly 95% seen only once; the top ten take approximately 0.088%. Sequences were obtained from CD4+ T cells from PBMCs. These receptors all come from a human donor with multiple sclerosis. CDR3s include the opening cysteine and the closing phenylalanine or tryptophan. A D gene is named only where the DNA matches it firmly. Not all rows give a size; the values are once, few, many and, for expanded clones, a class.

D gene	V gene	J gene	clone size	CDR3 DNA	CDR3 protein
TRBD2	TRBV20-1	TRBJ2-7	NA	TGCAGTGCCCTAACACGGGGGGGCTACGAGCAGTACTTC	CSALTRGGYEQYF
TRBD1	TRBV7-9	TRBJ1-2	NA	TGTGCCAGCAGCTTTGAGGCGGGACAGGCCCTCGACACCTTC	CASSFEAGQALDTF
TRBD1	TRBV19	TRBJ1-5	once	TGTGCCAGTAGTATACAGGGGGCAGCCCAAGCGGCCCAGCATTTT	CASSIQGAAQAAQHF
NA	TRBV30	TRBJ2-3	NA	TGTGCCTGGAGTAGGGGGGGGCAGGGAGATACGCAGTATTTT	CAWSRGGQGDTQYF
TRBD1	TRBV3-1	TRBJ2-2	NA	TGTGCCAGCAGCCAAGCACAGGGGGCGTACACCGGGGAGCTGTTTTTT	CASSQAQGAYTGELFF
NA	TRBV20-1	TRBJ2-7	NA	TGCAGTACAGCCCGGGGGTCCTACGAGCAGTACTTC	CSTARGSYEQYF
TRBD1	TRBV29-1	TRBJ2-4	NA	TGCAGCGTTGGACAGGGGGCAGTAGCCAAAAACATTCAGTACTTC	CSVGQGAVAKNIQYF
TRBD1	TRBV7-7	TRBJ2-7	few	TGTGCCAGCAGCTTAGGACAGGGGGACGAGCAGTACTTC	CASSLGQGDEQYF
TRBD2	TRBV3-1	TRBJ2-7	NA	TGTGCCAGCAGCCCCACTAGCGGGGGGAGGAACGAGCAGTACTTC	CASSPTSGGRNEQYF
NA	TRBV6-2/TRBV6-3	TRBJ2-5	NA	TGTGCCAGCAGTTACTCGACTGGCTATGGGGAGACCCAGTACTTC	CASSYSTGYGETQYF
TRBD2	TRBV24-1	TRBJ2-3	NA	TGTGCCACCAGAGCCGGGACTAGCAAGGGAACAGATACGCAGTATTTT	CATRAGTSKGTDTQYF
NA	TRBV30	TRBJ2-1	NA	TGTGCCTGGAGTGACCTTTATGTAGGGGGGCTCAATGAGCAGTTCTTC	CAWSDLYVGGLNEQFF
NA	TRBV9	TRBJ2-7	once	TGTGCCAGCAGCGTGGGACCTTCCTCCTACGAGCAGTACTTC	CASSVGPSSYEQYF
TRBD1	TRBV24-1	TRBJ2-1	NA	TGTGCCACCAGTGACCCCGGGACAGGAGATAATGAGCAGTTCTTC	CATSDPGTGDNEQFF
TRBD1	TRBV5-6	TRBJ1-4	NA	TGTGCCAGCAGCTTGACAGGGGCGGGAGAAAAACTGTTTTTT	CASSLTGAGEKLFF
NA	TRBV29-1	TRBJ1-5	NA	TGCAGCGTTGAGGGCAGGGGAGGGCAGCCCCAGCATTTT	CSVEGRGGQPQHF
TRBD2	TRBV20-1	TRBJ2-3	once	TGCAGTGCTCCACGGACTAGCGTTAGTTCGCAGTATTTT	CSAPRTSVSSQYF